The 16 T cell receptor beta chains reported below all come from one sample, sequenced in a study of T-cell memory formation after mild COVID-19. TCRdb reprocessed the 5' RACE reads via MiXCR and lists one record per CDR3 protein. The sample yields hundreds of thousands of distinct CDR3 sequences, about a sixth seen once. Sequenced: PBMCs or a T cell subset sorted from them (not recorded which). These receptors all stem from an adult woman who had mild COVID-19 (a few samples of this study predate the infection). Cell type and time point are not known.

The gene calls are TRBV7-8 and TRBJ2-1; D may be TRBD2 (6 bases). The V gene lost 0 bases and the J gene lost 4 bases, with 13 bases spanning the gap. Germline lookup yields CDR1 SGHVS and CDR2 FQNEAQ. This CDR3 contains 16 residues. CDR3 sequence reads: CASSLARTGVYNEQFF. CDR3 in DNA: TGTGCCAGCAGCTTAGCAAGGACGGGGGTTTACAATGAGCAGTTCTTC.

This clonotype has only a few counts. V usage is TRBV9 and J usage is TRBJ1-1; tentatively, D is TRBD1 (6 bases). Germline assignment: CDR1 SGDLS and CDR2 YYNGEE. V was clipped by 3 bases and J by 4 bases, with 16 bases between them. The CDR3 sequence is 15 residues long. The chain's CDR3 is CASSEGPRDTTEAFF. The CDR3 DNA sequence: TGTGCCAGCAGCGAGGGGCCCCGGGACACCACTGAAGCTTTCTTT.

The chain couples TRBV12-3 or TRBV12-4 to TRBJ2-7; 10 positions match TRBD1. The CDR3 extends over 16 amino acids. Trimming removed 5 bases from V and 5 bases from J; junction bases left unmatched: 12. The CDR3 sequence: CASSIGTGVMTHEQYF. The CDR3 bases are TGTGCCAGCAGTATCGGGACAGGGGTTATGACCCACGAGCAGTACTTC.

This clonotype was seen a few times. The chain recombines TRBV20-1 with TRBJ2-7; TRBD1 agrees at 8 bases. CDR3 size: 13 residues. J gave up 4 bases and V 6 bases, and 8 bases lay outside the gene matches. Germline CDR1 reads DFQATT; CDR2 reads SNEGSKA (reference sequence). The CDR3: CSAVDRVGYEQYF. The CDR3 coding sequence is TGCAGTGCCGTGGACAGGGTGGGGTACGAGCAGTACTTC.

The sample holds a few counts of this clonotype. CDR3 loop: CASSHWTGWPRTGELFF. DNA of the CDR3: TGCGCCAGCAGCCACTGGACAGGGTGGCCGCGCACCGGGGAGCTGTTTTTT. V usage is TRBV4-3 and J usage is TRBJ2-2; the match to TRBD1 covers 8 bases. Trimming at V came to 3 bases and at J to 4 bases, leaving 10 bases not matched to a gene. CDR3 length: 17 amino acids. Germline CDR1 and CDR2: LGHNA and YSLEER.

This clonotype appeared many times. The chain has TRBV19 and TRBJ2-7; D ambiguous. The V and J ends lost 5 bases and 1 base respectively, with 12 bases between them. This CDR3 contains 14 residues. Germline CDR1 and CDR2: LNHDA and SQIVND (reference sequence). The CDR3 sequence: CASSVWDNSYEQYF. The CDR3 DNA reads as TGTGCCAGTAGTGTATGGGATAATTCCTACGAGCAGTACTTC.

The rearrangement joins TRBV30 to TRBJ2-3; the D is unclear. V dropped 5 bases and J dropped 1 base, with 4 bases sitting between them. The germline gives CDR1 GTSNPN, CDR2 SVGIG (reference sequence). The CDR3 extends over 11 amino acids. DNA for the CDR3: TGTGCCTGGTTCGGCACAGATACGCAGTATTTT. This translates into CAWFGTDTQYF.

The CDR3 coding sequence is TGCGCCAGCAGCCATAGGAGTAACACTGAAGCTTTCTTT. Translating it yields CASSHRSNTEAFF. The rearrangement uses TRBV5-1 and TRBJ1-1, with unresolved D. The CDR3 covers 13 residues. The V gene's germline CDR1 is SGHRS and CDR2 YFSETQ. V dropped 4 bases and J dropped 2 bases, with 9 bases sitting between them. Supplemented by reference TRBV5-1 and TRBJ1-1, the full variable domain reads KAGVTQTPRYLIKTRGQQVTLSCSPISGHRSVSWYQQTPGQGLQFLFEYFSETQRNKGNFPGRFSGRQFSNSRSEMNVSTLELGDSALYLCASSHRSNTEAFFGQGTRLTVV.

This clonotype occurred once. This rearrangement joins TRBV11-2 to TRBJ2-3, with 9 nucleotides matching TRBD1. CDR3 size: 17 residues. V lost 2 bases to trimming and J lost 5 bases; unmatched junction nucleotides: 11. The V gene's germline CDR1 is SGHAT and CDR2 FQNNGV. The CDR3 protein is CASSLLVRDRAEDTQYF. CDR3 DNA: TGTGCCAGCAGCTTACTAGTCCGGGACAGGGCCGAAGATACGCAGTATTTT.

In its sample, this clonotype was seen many times. The chain is built from TRBV7-2 and TRBJ2-5, with D possibly matching TRBD1 (5 bases). The V end was cut by 6 bases, the J end by 4 bases, with 9 bases between. This CDR3 is 12 amino acids long. Germline V gene data show CDR1 as SGHTA and CDR2 as FQGNSA. The CDR3 sequence is CASSFRGETQYF. DNA for the CDR3: TGTGCCAGCAGTTTTAGGGGAGAGACCCAGTACTTC. The whole variable domain, remainder taken from reference TRBV7-2 and TRBJ2-5, is GAGVSQSPSNKVTEKGKDVELRCDPISGHTALYWYRQSLGQGLEFLIYFQGNSAPDKSGLPSDRFSAERTGGSVSTLTIQRTQQEDSAVYLCASSFRGETQYFGPGTRLLVL.

V is TRBV24-1 and J is TRBJ2-3; maybe TRBD2 (5 bases). The CDR3 extends over 16 amino acids. Germline V gene sequence: CDR1 KGHDR, CDR2 SFDVKD. The V and J ends lost 0 bases and 6 bases respectively, with 15 bases between them. The CDR3 region is CATSDLKAGWRDTQYF. The CDR3 DNA sequence: TGTGCCACCAGTGATTTGAAGGCGGGTTGGAGGGATACGCAGTATTTT.

The V call is TRBV27, the J call TRBJ2-6; D gene unclear. The germline V and J ends were trimmed by 6 bases and 0 bases, with 6 bases remaining between them. The CDR3 sequence is 14 residues long. Germline V gene data show CDR1 as MNHEY and CDR2 as SMNVEV (reference sequence). CDR3 DNA sequence: TGTGCCAGCAGCGCCGTCTCTGGGGCCAACGTCCTGACTTTC. Its translation is CASSAVSGANVLTF.

There are a few counts of this clonotype. The chain combines TRBV5-1 with TRBJ1-2; no clear D. The V end lost 0 bases, the J end lost 4 bases, and 10 bases lay between the germline ends. The CDR3 loop spans 14 amino acids. Germline assignment: CDR1 SGHRS and CDR2 YFSETQ. The CDR3 nucleotides read TGCGCCAGCAGCTTGGAGGGCGGGCTCTATGGCTACACCTTC. Translated: CASSLEGGLYGYTF. The variable domain in full, with the rest retrieved from reference TRBV5-1 and TRBJ1-2, is KAGVTQTPRYLIKTRGQQVTLSCSPISGHRSVSWYQQTPGQGLQFLFEYFSETQRNKGNFPGRFSGRQFSNSRSEMNVSTLELGDSALYLCASSLEGGLYGYTFGSGTRLTVV.

CDR3 sequence reads: CASSQDGFNYGYTF. The DNA of the CDR3 is TGCGCCAGCAGCCAAGATGGTTTTAACTATGGCTACACCTTC. The chain uses TRBV4-1 and TRBJ1-2; D is unclear. The CDR3 spans 14 residues. Looked up from germline, CDR1 is MGHRA and CDR2 is YSYEKL. The V gene lost 0 bases and the J gene lost 1 base, with 6 bases spanning the gap.

The chain employs TRBV24-1 and TRBJ2-3; TRBD2 aligns across 12 bases. Germline V gene lookup returns CDR1 KGHDR and CDR2 SFDVKD. The trim removed 4 bases at V and 6 bases at J, leaving 19 bases unmatched. The CDR3 contains 20 residues. In DNA, the CDR3 is TGTGCCACCAGTGACCCATTCTTACGACTAGCGGGAGCCGAGCCCGATACGCAGTATTTT. This codes for CATSDPFLRLAGAEPDTQYF.

This clonotype occurred a few times. This chain joins TRBV20-1 and TRBJ1-5; D remains unclear. Deletions cut 0 bases from V and 6 bases from J, with 9 bases between. Germline V gives CDR1 DFQATT, CDR2 SNEGSKA (reference sequence). This CDR3 has 13 residues. The CDR3 nucleotides read TGCAGTGCTAGAGACAGAGGAAGTCAGCCCCAGCATTTT. It encodes CSARDRGSQPQHF.